These 7 T cell receptor beta chains came from one sample sequenced in a study of persistence of HIV-infected CD4 T cells. No antigen is known for these receptors. This was the immunoSEQ version 4 assay in survey mode. Clones were read by immunoSEQ multiplex PCR, and TCRdb kept only the in-frame ones, dropping some. The sample contains roughly 32,000 clones, roughly four fifths of which appear only once. Overlapping HIV-1 Gag 15-mer peptides at approximately 1 ug per peptide per mL were used. CD40L/CD69 double-negative CD45RO-high memory CD4+ T cells were collected. Specimen: CD4+ T cells sorted from PBMCs after roughly 18-hour stimulation, collected from a patient who received antiretroviral therapy. All receptors come from an adult woman with HIV who was CMV-seropositive.

V and J are TRBV7-2 and TRBJ1-3; 8 nucleotides match TRBD1. V trimming: 1 base; J trimming: 7 bases; junction bases outside the gene matches: 3. The CDR3 extends over 14 amino acids. CDR1 SGHTA and CDR2 FQGNSA come from the germline V gene. The CDR3 sequence: CASSLDRGMNTIYF. The CDR3 nucleotides are TGTGCCAGCAGCTTAGACAGGGGGATGAACACCATATATTTT.

The chain combines TRBV27 with TRBJ1-1, with D maybe TRBD1 (6 bases). V was pared by 2 bases and J by 0 bases, with 13 bases between. This CDR3 is 16 amino acids long. Germline V gene sequence: CDR1 MNHEY, CDR2 SMNVEV (reference sequence). CDR3 protein: CASSLRAGALNTEAFF. The CDR3 region has the DNA TGTGCCAGCAGTTTAAGGGCAGGGGCCCTGAACACTGAAGCTTTCTTT.

The table lists this clone with a count of one. The V call is TRBV6-2 or TRBV6-3, the J call TRBJ2-1; 7 bases match TRBD2. The CDR3 has 15 amino acids. J gave up 6 bases and V 1 base, and 6 bases lay outside the gene matches. Germline assignment: CDR1 MNHEY and CDR2 SVGEGT. The CDR3 DNA reads TGTGCCAGCAGTTACTTGACTAGCCGTCGCAATGAGCAGTTCTTC. Translation gives CASSYLTSRRNEQFF.

This clone was seen a few times. One junction end does not reproduce the germline sequence, and a read error may be involved. This specimen includes other DNA sequences encoding the same CDR3. This rearrangement joins TRBV12-5 to TRBJ1-1; D gene uncertain. CDR1 and CDR2 from the germline V gene are LGHNT and FRNRAP. CDR3 length equals 11 residues. The CDR3 sequence: CASGLGTEAFF. The DNA for the CDR3 is TGTGCTAGTGGATTGGGCACTGAAGCTTTCTTT.

The V call is TRBV15, the J call TRBJ1-3; D not certain. V was cut by 6 bases and J by 4 bases, with 13 bases left in between. The CDR3 is made up of 14 amino acids. Germline CDR1 is LNHNV and CDR2 is YYDKDF (reference sequence). The CDR3 loop is CATRLDLQGNTIYF. The CDR3 DNA sequence: TGTGCCACCAGGCTCGACCTACAGGGAAACACCATATATTTT. The entire variable domain, with the rest obtained from reference TRBV15 and TRBJ1-3, is as follows: DAMVIQNPRYQVTQFGKPVTLSCSQTLNHNVMYWYQQKSSQAPKLLFHYYDKDFNNEADTPDNFQSRRPNTSFCFLDIRSPGLGDTAMYLCATRLDLQGNTIYFGEGSWLTVV.

V is TRBV27 and J is TRBJ2-7; D is perhaps TRBD2 (7 bases). Trimming left V 8 bases short and J 4 bases short, with 18 bases between. Germline assignment: CDR1 MNHEY and CDR2 SMNVEV (reference sequence). The CDR3 runs to 14 residues. The CDR3 coding sequence is TGTGCCAGCGTAGGCTGGGGAGGGGGGTACGAGCAGTACTTC. It encodes CASVGWGGGYEQYF.

The chain recombines TRBV25-1 with TRBJ1-1; weak D call: TRBD1 (6 bases). Per the germline V gene, CDR1 is MGHDK and CDR2 is SYGVNS. The CDR3 runs 13 residues. V shed 4 bases and J shed 2 bases, with 8 bases lying between them. CDR3 sequence (DNA): TGTGCCAGCAGTGGGGGGCAAAACACTGAAGCTTTCTTT. Encoded protein: CASSGGQNTEAFF.